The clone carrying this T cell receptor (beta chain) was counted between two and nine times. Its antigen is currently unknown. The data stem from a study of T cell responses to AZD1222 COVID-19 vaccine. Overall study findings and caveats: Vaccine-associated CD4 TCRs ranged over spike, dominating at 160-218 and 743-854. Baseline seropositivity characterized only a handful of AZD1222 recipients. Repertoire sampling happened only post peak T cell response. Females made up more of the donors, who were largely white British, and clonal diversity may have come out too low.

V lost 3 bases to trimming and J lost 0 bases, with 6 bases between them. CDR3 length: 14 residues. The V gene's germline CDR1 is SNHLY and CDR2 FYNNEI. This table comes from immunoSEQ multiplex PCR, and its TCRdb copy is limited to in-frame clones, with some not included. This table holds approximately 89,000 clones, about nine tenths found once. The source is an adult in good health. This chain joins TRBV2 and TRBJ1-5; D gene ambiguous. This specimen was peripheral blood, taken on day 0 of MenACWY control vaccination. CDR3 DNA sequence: TGTGCCAGCAGTGAGGGTAATAGCAATCAGCCCCAGCATTTT. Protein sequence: CASSEGNSNQPQHF.